Given below is one T cell receptor (beta chain) in context. Its antigen is unidentified. The data derive from a study of intratumoral heterogeneity in liver cancer. Study details: With a median age of around 63 years, most patients were men. Overall study results and limits: The authors noted under-sampled tumor-infiltrating lymphocyte representation as a limitation.

Sequenced by immunoSEQ multiplex PCR; TCRdb stores in-frame clones only, minus some. The sample shows tens of thousands of clones, around 73% of them seen only once. CDR3 length: 14 residues. Germline V gene sequence: CDR1 WNHNN, CDR2 SYGVQD (reference sequence). Trimming stripped 0 bases from V and 2 bases from J, with 8 bases between. Before surgical resection, these early-stage hepatocellular carcinoma patients received no treatment. Sampled areas showed no macroscopic evidence of necrosis or hemorrhage. The source material was tumor-adjacent normal tissue, sampled before any cancer treatment. The TCR comes from a woman in her seventies with hepatocellular carcinoma. The chain combines TRBV10-1 with TRBJ2-7; possible D gene TRBD1, 5 bases. For the CDR3, the DNA is TGCGCCAGCAGTGAGTCGGGGCTAACCTACGAGCAGTACTTC. This codes for CASSESGLTYEQYF.